The source of this T cell receptor (beta chain) is a study of glioma-infiltrating T cells after dendritic cell vaccination. The time point is: after dendritic cell vaccination, including at tumor progression/relapse. The PCR used 60 V beta and 13 J beta primers. Only in-frame clones appear in the TCRdb table, and some are missing; sequencing was by immunoSEQ multiplex PCR. The sample includes around 100,000 clones, over 80% of them seen just once. This CDR3 is 16 amino acids long. Germline loops: CDR1 LGHNT, CDR2 FRNRAP. V gave up 2 bases and J gave up 0 bases, with 11 bases separating them. This rearrangement joins TRBV12-5 to TRBJ1-3; D is perhaps TRBD1 (6 bases). The source was blood, collected after dendritic cell vaccination. The sequence derives from a human donor with glioblastoma. The CDR3 here is CASGLTRDTSGNTIYF. In DNA, the CDR3 is TGTGCTAGTGGTTTGACCCGGGACACCTCTGGAAACACCATATATTTT. Based on the CDR3 plus reference TRBV12-5 and TRBJ1-3, the full variable domain is DARVTQTPRHKVTEMGQEVTMRCQPILGHNTVFWYRQTMMQGLELLAYFRNRAPLDDSGMPKDRFSAEMPDATLATLKIQPSEPRDSAVYFCASGLTRDTSGNTIYFGEGSWLTVV.